Below are 22 T cell receptor beta chains sequenced from a single sample in a study of OX40 agonist ivuxolimab in advanced cancers. Here immunoSEQ multiplex PCR was the method, and the copy in TCRdb shows in-frame clones only, minus some. The table records about 24,000 clones, roughly 88% of them present only once. The sample in question was CD4+ or CD8+ T cells sorted from blood, obtained in a trial of the OX40 agonist ivuxolimab. Receptor source: an adult with an advanced solid tumor such as melanoma, head and neck, liver or kidney cancer.

This chain connects TRBV4-3 to TRBJ2-2; 7 positions match TRBD1. Germline CDR1 and CDR2: LGHNA and YSLEER. The CDR3 sequence is 17 residues long. The junction had 10 bases not matched to a gene; V was cut back by 2 bases and J by 4 bases. CDR3 amino acids: CASSQYSTGAGTGELFF. Written as DNA, the CDR3 is TGCGCCAGCAGCCAATATTCTACAGGGGCGGGCACCGGGGAGCTGTTTTTT.

This clone was counted a few times. The genes are TRBV4-2 and TRBJ2-3; D is unresolved. The ends were cut back, 3 bases at V and 1 base at J, with 14 bases in the middle. Germline-derived CDR1 and CDR2 are LGHNA and YNFKEQ. The length of the CDR3 is 16 residues. CDR3 residues: CASSQGRARGTDTQYF. As DNA, the CDR3 is TGTGCCAGCAGCCAGGGCCGGGCTAGGGGCACAGATACGCAGTATTTT.

The V gene is TRBV5-1, the J gene TRBJ1-6; 9 bases align to TRBD1. Germline values: CDR1 SGHRS, CDR2 YFSETQ. V was clipped by 4 bases and J by 9 bases; unmatched bases: 11. The CDR3 is 16 residues long. In nucleotides, the CDR3 is TGCGCCAGCAGCATAACACCGGGACAGGGAAGTTCACCCCTCCACTTT. This codes for CASSITPGQGSSPLHF. The variable domain in full, with the rest retrieved from reference TRBV5-1 and TRBJ1-6, is KAGVTQTPRYLIKTRGQQVTLSCSPISGHRSVSWYQQTPGQGLQFLFEYFSETQRNKGNFPGRFSGRQFSNSRSEMNVSTLELGDSALYLCASSITPGQGSSPLHFGNGTRLTVT.

The rearrangement joins TRBV19 to TRBJ2-1; TRBD2 might be the D (5 bases). This CDR3 spans 18 amino acids. Trimming took 3 bases from V and 7 from J, leaving 25 bases between them. Germline CDR1 and CDR2: LNHDA and SQIVND (reference sequence). The CDR3 here is CASSMRETPRGVRNEQFF. The CDR3 nucleotides read TGTGCCAGTAGTATGAGGGAAACCCCGAGAGGTGTTAGGAATGAGCAGTTCTTC.

The rearrangement links TRBV5-1 to TRBJ1-2; D not resolved. The CDR3 has 13 amino acids. The V end was cut by 0 bases, the J end by 4 bases, with 7 bases between. Germline V gene sequence: CDR1 SGHRS, CDR2 YFSETQ. This chain's CDR3 is CASSLDSAYGYTF. DNA for the CDR3: TGCGCCAGCAGCTTGGATAGTGCCTATGGCTACACCTTC.

This clone occurred once. This chain joins TRBV9 and TRBJ1-4; 7 nucleotides agree with TRBD1. J lost 8 bases, V lost 4 bases, and 11 bases had no gene match. Germline V gene sequence: CDR1 SGDLS, CDR2 YYNGEE. The CDR3 has 15 amino acids. In DNA, the CDR3 is TGTGCCAGCAGCCCACAGGGGTTGGTTCGGGAAAAACTGTTTTTT. It codes for CASSPQGLVREKLFF.

The chain carries TRBV7-2 and TRBJ1-2, with D perhaps matching TRBD1 (5 bases). Trimming took off 5 bases at V and 10 bases at J, with 14 bases between the two ends. Germline CDR1 reads SGHTA; CDR2 reads FQGNSA. The CDR3 runs to 12 residues. CDR3: CASSPRTSLYTF. As DNA, the CDR3 is TGTGCCAGCAGCCCCCGGACATCTCTCTACACCTTC. The complete variable domain, with remaining parts taken from reference TRBV7-2 and TRBJ1-2, reads GAGVSQSPSNKVTEKGKDVELRCDPISGHTALYWYRQSLGQGLEFLIYFQGNSAPDKSGLPSDRFSAERTGGSVSTLTIQRTQQEDSAVYLCASSPRTSLYTFGSGTRLTVV.

This clone was recorded once. The V and J genes are TRBV29-1 and TRBJ2-3; 10 positions agree with TRBD2. The CDR3 has 15 amino acids. J was trimmed by 0 bases and V by 4 bases; bases with no gene match: 4. The germline gives CDR1 SQVTM, CDR2 ANQGSEA. CDR3 in amino acids: CSVAGLADSTDTQYF. The CDR3 nucleotides are TGCAGCGTTGCTGGACTAGCGGATAGCACAGATACGCAGTATTTT.

CDR3 sequence: CASSLRTQNTGELFF. CDR3 sequence (DNA): TGCGCCAGCAGCCTCCGGACACAGAACACCGGGGAGCTGTTTTTT. V usage is TRBV5-1 and J usage is TRBJ2-2, with a weak D call TRBD1 (5 bases). The V and J ends lost 4 bases and 1 base respectively, with 11 bases between them. The germline CDR1 and CDR2 sequences are SGHRS and YFSETQ. CDR3 size: 15 residues. The variable domain in full, completed from reference TRBV5-1 and TRBJ2-2, reads KAGVTQTPRYLIKTRGQQVTLSCSPISGHRSVSWYQQTPGQGLQFLFEYFSETQRNKGNFPGRFSGRQFSNSRSEMNVSTLELGDSALYLCASSLRTQNTGELFFGEGSRLTVL.

The V and J genes are TRBV4-1 and TRBJ2-3; TRBD2 matches 7 bases. The CDR3 consists of 15 residues. CDR1 and CDR2 (germline): MGHRA, YSYEKL. Trimming removed 1 base from V and 4 bases from J; junction bases left unmatched: 5. In DNA, the CDR3 is TGCGCCAGCAGCCAAGGGAGCGGGAAGGCAGATACGCAGTATTTT. Amino acids: CASSQGSGKADTQYF.

This clone appeared a few times. The chain combines TRBV6-1 with TRBJ2-7; no clear D gene. The CDR3 has 13 amino acids. The ends were cut back, 5 bases at V and 1 base at J, with 9 bases in the middle. Per the germline V gene, CDR1 is MNHNS and CDR2 is SASEGT. The CDR3 sequence: CASSLGDSYEQYF. In nucleotides, the CDR3 is TGTGCCAGCAGTCTTGGCGATTCCTACGAGCAGTACTTC.

The chain uses TRBV28 and TRBJ2-7, with TRBD2 as a possible D gene (6 bases). Germline V gene data show CDR1 as MDHEN and CDR2 as SYDVKM. The CDR3 covers 15 residues. The V gene lost 1 base and the J gene lost 6 bases, with 16 bases spanning the gap. CDR3 loop: CASSLYNNGDCEQYF. The CDR3 DNA is TGTGCCAGCAGTTTATATAATAATGGGGACTGCGAGCAGTACTTC.

The chain uses TRBV28 and TRBJ1-1, with 7 bases identical to TRBD1. This CDR3 has 18 residues. Germline V lookup: CDR1 MDHEN, CDR2 SYDVKM. The ends lost 7 bases at V and 4 bases at J; junction bases unmatched: 21. The CDR3 sequence: CASIPPPGAGGMSTEAFF. CDR3 DNA sequence: TGTGCCAGCATTCCACCTCCTGGGGCAGGGGGTATGAGCACTGAAGCTTTCTTT.

A single count supports this clone. The V and J genes are TRBV4-3 and TRBJ1-2; TRBD1 aligns across 9 bases. V shed 0 bases and J 2 bases; nucleotides not matched to a gene: 10. CDR3 length: 18 amino acids. In germline, CDR1 is LGHNA, CDR2 YSLEER. CDR3 loop: CASSQDHRGTGRNYGYTF. The CDR3 DNA reads as TGCGCCAGCAGCCAAGATCATAGGGGGACAGGGAGGAACTATGGCTACACCTTC.

V and J are TRBV5-6 and TRBJ1-5; TRBD1 might be the D (5 bases). The CDR3 is 16 residues long. Germline loops: CDR1 SGHDT, CDR2 YYEEEE. Deletions cut 4 bases from V and 0 bases from J, with 14 bases between. CDR3 amino acids: CASSVQVKSSNQPQHF. The DNA of the CDR3 is TGTGCCAGCAGCGTACAGGTTAAGTCTAGCAATCAGCCCCAGCATTTT.

The rearrangement joins TRBV7-3 to TRBJ2-1, with D unclear. CDR1 and CDR2 from the germline V gene are SGHTA and FQGTGA. This CDR3 comprises 16 residues. V lost 3 bases and J 3 bases, leaving 15 bases between the germline ends. CDR3 bases: TGTGCCAGCAGCTTCTTAGCAGGAGTAGGCTACAATGAGCAGTTCTTC. Protein product: CASSFLAGVGYNEQFF.

This rearrangement joins TRBV10-3 to TRBJ2-2; D not resolved. The CDR3 spans 13 residues. CDR1 is ENHRY and CDR2 is SYGVKD in the germline V gene. Trimming pared 3 bases from V and 4 bases from J, leaving 6 bases between. CDR3 sequence (DNA): TGTGCCATCAGTGAACTTAGCACCGGGGAGCTGTTTTTT. Translated: CAISELSTGELFF.

This chain connects TRBV5-4 to TRBJ1-1; no clear D gene. Per the germline V gene, CDR1 is SGHNT and CDR2 is YYREEE (reference sequence). This CDR3 region has 15 residues. Trimming left V 0 bases short and J 1 base short, with 10 bases between. This CDR3 reads CASSLGAGQNTEAFF. The CDR3 DNA reads as TGTGCCAGCAGCTTGGGGGCCGGGCAGAACACTGAAGCTTTCTTT.

The chain links TRBV18 to TRBJ1-2, with 7 bases fitting TRBD1. The germline CDR1 and CDR2 sequences are KGHSH and LQKENI. The CDR3 runs to 14 residues. Trimming cost V 3 bases and J 5 bases; bases outside gene matches: 6. CDR3 amino acids: CASSPPTGEYGYTF. CDR3 in DNA: TGTGCCAGCTCACCCCCCACAGGGGAGTATGGCTACACCTTC.

The rearrangement uses TRBV6-5 and TRBJ2-4, with D tentatively TRBD2 (5 bases). V gave up 8 bases and J gave up 6 bases, with 14 bases separating them. Germline-derived CDR1 and CDR2 are MNHEY and SVGAGI. This CDR3 has 13 amino acids. The CDR3, as DNA: TGTGCCAGCCGCGGTGAAGGGAGAAACATTCAGTACTTC. As protein: CASRGEGRNIQYF.

This clone appeared once. The chain joins TRBV5-1 to TRBJ1-2; the D is unclear. This CDR3 contains 13 residues. The ends were cut back, 0 bases at V and 6 bases at J, with 9 bases in the middle. The germline V gene has CDR1 SGHRS and CDR2 YFSETQ. The CDR3: CASSLGPENGYTF. The CDR3, as DNA: TGCGCCAGCAGCTTGGGGCCAGAAAATGGCTACACCTTC.

The CDR3 DNA reads as TGCGCCAGCAGCCGCCTACCCCTTACCTGGGGGCTCGACACTGAAGCTTTCTTT. This translates into CASSRLPLTWGLDTEAFF. This chain uses TRBV4-1 with TRBJ1-1; D might be TRBD1 (6 bases). V gave up 4 bases and J gave up 3 bases, with 24 bases separating them. The CDR3 is 18 residues long. Germline loops: CDR1 MGHRA, CDR2 YSYEKL.